One and the same sample provided the 22 T cell receptor beta chains below, sequenced in a study of blood T cells in healthy people across ages. Through a sample-barcoded 5' primer and a J-beta primer mix, a second PCR was run for roughly 6 to 11 cycles. TCRdb redid the calling of the 5' RACE reads with MiXCR, one entry per CDR3 protein. The profile shows some 1 million distinct CDR3 sequences, less than 50% of them singletons. The sequencing sample was made of blood. All receptors come from a woman aged 55-75 years in good health.

The CDR3 loop reads CATSDLLTGIREQFF. Here the CDR3 DNA reads TGTGCCACCAGTGATTTGCTGACAGGCATCAGGGAGCAGTTCTTC. This chain connects TRBV24-1 to TRBJ2-1; perhaps TRBD1 as D (6 bases). This CDR3 is 15 amino acids long. With 0 bases removed from V and 10 bases from J, the gap between germline ends came to 15 bases. CDR1 and CDR2 (germline): KGHDR, SFDVKD.

This CDR3 reads CASRDGTLRRGETQYF. CDR3 nucleotide sequence: TGTGCCAGCAGGGACGGGACACTTCGGAGGGGGGAGACCCAGTACTTC. The chain is built from TRBV7-6 and TRBJ2-5, with D possibly called TRBD1 or TRBD2 (6 bases each). Trimming pared 6 bases from V and 5 bases from J, leaving 22 bases between. Germline V gene data show CDR1 as SGHVS and CDR2 as FNYEAQ. The CDR3 loop spans 16 amino acids.

The J gene is TRBJ2-1, the V gene TRBV12-5; 13 positions agree with TRBD2. The CDR3 is made up of 17 amino acids. The V gene end was trimmed by 2 bases and the J gene end by 6 bases; junction bases not matched to a gene: 7. Germline V lookup: CDR1 LGHNT, CDR2 FRNRAP. The CDR3 bases are TGTGCTAGTGGTTTGCCCGGACTAGCGGGAGTCGCCAATGAGCAGTTCTTC. Translating it yields CASGLPGLAGVANEQFF.

CDR3 amino acids: CASSPLGQPNQPQHF. CDR3 coding DNA: TGTGCCAGCAGTCCATTGGGACAGCCCAATCAGCCCCAGCATTTT. The rearrangement joins TRBV28 to TRBJ1-5, with TRBD1 matching over 7 bases. Germline V lookup: CDR1 MDHEN, CDR2 SYDVKM. V lost 5 bases, J lost 3 bases, and 7 bases stayed unmatched. This CDR3 is 15 amino acids long.

This clonotype occurred a few times. This rearrangement joins TRBV29-1 to TRBJ2-3; 7 nucleotides align to TRBD1. V was clipped by 5 bases and J by 2 bases; unmatched bases: 7. CDR1 is SQVTM, CDR2 ANQGSEA, per germline. The CDR3 has 14 amino acids. CDR3 DNA sequence: TGCAGCGTTTCAGGGGGTACTAACACAGATACGCAGTATTTT. It is translated as CSVSGGTNTDTQYF.

This clonotype was recorded a few times. V and J are TRBV12-3 or TRBV12-4 and TRBJ2-7, with 11 bases aligning to TRBD2. J was trimmed by 7 bases and V by 6 bases; bases with no gene match: 8. The CDR3 totals 14 residues. The CDR3 coding sequence is TGTGCCAGCAGCCTGACTAGCGGGATCGGGGAGCAGTACTTC. Encoded protein: CASSLTSGIGEQYF.

This clonotype was seen a handful of times. This chain connects TRBV20-1 to TRBJ2-6; D is possibly TRBD1 or TRBD2 (5 bases each). The CDR3 runs to 15 residues. CDR1 and CDR2 (germline): DFQATT, SNEGSKA (reference sequence). Trimming removed 5 bases from V and 1 base from J, with 12 bases in between. In DNA, the CDR3 is TGCAGTGCTCGGGACCTAAAATCTGGGGCCAACGTCCTGACTTTC. This gives the protein CSARDLKSGANVLTF.

In regard to this clonotype: Because the CDR3's place on the DNA is in doubt, the DNA is left out and the CDR3 is given as listed by TCRdb. The chain employs TRBV20-1 and TRBJ2-5; the D segment call TRBD2 is taken from the table without a DNA check. The CDR3 totals 14 residues, both ends included. The germline gives CDR1 DFQATT, CDR2 SNEGSKA (reference sequence). The CDR3 spells CSSSGSGFYNEQYF.

The chain couples TRBV5-1 to TRBJ2-6; TRBD2 might be the D (6 bases). V was pared by 1 base and J by 0 bases, with 14 bases between. This CDR3 contains 18 residues. CDR1 SGHRS and CDR2 YFSETQ come from the germline V gene. The CDR3 DNA reads TGCGCCAGCAGCTTGAGGACTACCGCCGTCTCTGGGGCCAACGTCCTGACTTTC. Protein: CASSLRTTAVSGANVLTF.

This chain links TRBV20-1 with TRBJ2-4; 8 bases agree with TRBD1. Germline V gene sequence: CDR1 DFQATT, CDR2 SNEGSKA (reference sequence). There are 17 residues in the CDR3. The ends lost 1 base at V and 5 bases at J; junction bases unmatched: 13. The CDR3 protein is CSARVGGNDRGQNIQYF. CDR3 nucleotides: TGCAGTGCTAGAGTTGGCGGGAATGACAGGGGCCAAAACATTCAGTACTTC.

This clonotype was counted once. The gene calls are TRBV4-2 and TRBJ2-1; TRBD2 agrees at 8 bases. Germline V gene sequence: CDR1 LGHNA, CDR2 YNFKEQ. The junction had 10 bases not matched to a gene; V was cut back by 2 bases and J by 7 bases. The CDR3 length is 16 residues. CDR3 loop: CASSQLPAGVINEQFF. In DNA, the CDR3 is TGTGCCAGCAGCCAACTACCAGCGGGAGTAATAAATGAGCAGTTCTTC.

CDR3 sequence (DNA): TGCGCCAGCAGCTCGCGCTTCCAGGGGCGCACTGAAGCTTTCTTT. This encodes CASSSRFQGRTEAFF. The chain carries TRBV4-1 and TRBJ1-1, with D possibly matching TRBD1 (6 bases). The CDR3 consists of 15 residues. V was pared by 5 bases and J by 4 bases, with 17 bases between. Germline CDR1 reads MGHRA; CDR2 reads YSYEKL.

The chain joins TRBV29-1 to TRBJ1-4; D not certain. Per germline, CDR1 SQVTM and CDR2 ANQGSEA. This CDR3 region has 11 residues. Trimming pared 6 bases from V and 5 bases from J, leaving 7 bases between. The CDR3 region has the DNA TGCAGCGTAGACAACAATGAAAAACTGTTTTTT. As protein: CSVDNNEKLFF. The full variable domain, completed using reference TRBV29-1 and TRBJ1-4, is SAVISQKPSRDICQRGTSLTIQCQVDSQVTMMFWYRQQPGQSLTLIATANQGSEATYESGFVIDKFPISRPNLTFSTLTVSNMSPEDSSIYLCSVDNNEKLFFGSGTQLSVL.

V gene TRBV28 combines with J gene TRBJ2-5; D might be TRBD1 (7 bases). The germline gives CDR1 MDHEN, CDR2 SYDVKM. V was cut by 6 bases and J by 7 bases, with 12 bases left in between. This CDR3 has 12 residues. In DNA, the CDR3 is TGTGCCAGCAGATCAGGGGGAGGGACCCAGTACTTC. This sequence encodes CASRSGGGTQYF.

The chain is built from TRBV9 and TRBJ2-1; 10 bases map to TRBD2. The germline gives CDR1 SGDLS, CDR2 YYNGEE. Unmatched junction bases numbered 9, after V lost 0 bases and J lost 3 bases. The CDR3 is made up of 18 amino acids. The CDR3 protein is CASSVDPTLAGSYNEQFF. DNA for the CDR3: TGTGCCAGCAGCGTAGACCCCACACTAGCGGGAAGCTACAATGAGCAGTTCTTC. Together with reference TRBV9 and TRBJ2-1, the CDR3 gives the full variable domain: DSGVTQTPKHLITATGQRVTLRCSPRSGDLSVYWYQQSLDQGLQFLIQYYNGEERAKGNILERFSAQQFPDLHSELNLSSLELGDSALYFCASSVDPTLAGSYNEQFFGPGTRLTVL.

The chain employs TRBV5-1 and TRBJ1-4; maybe TRBD1 (6 bases). The CDR3 loop spans 14 amino acids. Trimming left V 7 bases short and J 5 bases short, with 15 bases between. Per the germline V gene, CDR1 is SGHRS and CDR2 is YFSETQ. For the CDR3, the DNA is TGCGCCAGCCACGCAGGGCAGGGGAATGAAAAACTGTTTTTT. Protein: CASHAGQGNEKLFF.

CDR3 bases: TGTGCCAGCAGCGTGAGTCAAGGAACAGATACGCAGTATTTT. Its protein product is CASSVSQGTDTQYF. This sequence joins TRBV9 and TRBJ2-3; D gene uncertain. From germline, CDR1 is SGDLS and CDR2 YYNGEE. The CDR3 consists of 14 residues. Trimming pared 2 bases from V and 3 bases from J, leaving 10 bases between. The entire variable domain, with the rest obtained from reference TRBV9 and TRBJ2-3, is as follows: DSGVTQTPKHLITATGQRVTLRCSPRSGDLSVYWYQQSLDQGLQFLIQYYNGEERAKGNILERFSAQQFPDLHSELNLSSLELGDSALYFCASSVSQGTDTQYFGPGTRLTVL.

This clonotype was detected only a few times. V gene TRBV5-5 combines with J gene TRBJ2-3; TRBD2 matches at 8 bases. The CDR3 sequence is 16 residues long. Germline loops: CDR1 SGHKS, CDR2 YYEKEE (reference sequence). V lost 0 bases, J lost 6 bases, and 9 bases stayed unmatched. Here the CDR3 DNA reads TGTGCCAGCAGCTTGGCGGCTAGCGGGCCCCAGGATACGCAGTATTTT. This translates into CASSLAASGPQDTQYF.

The rearrangement uses TRBV20-1 and TRBJ2-4; 9 nucleotides match TRBD2. This CDR3 is built from 16 residues. Trimming took 1 base from V and 3 from J; bases not matched to a gene: 7. The germline gives CDR1 DFQATT, CDR2 SNEGSKA (reference sequence). Written as DNA, the CDR3 is TGCAGTGCTAGAGTGATGGCGGGAGGGGTCAAAAACATTCAGTACTTC. Translating gives CSARVMAGGVKNIQYF.

V and J are TRBV27 and TRBJ1-2, with D perhaps matching TRBD1 (5 bases). Trimming took off 3 bases at V and 8 bases at J, with 13 bases between the two ends. The germline V gene has CDR1 MNHEY and CDR2 SMNVEV (reference sequence). The CDR3 is 13 residues long. The CDR3 DNA is TGTGCCAGCAGTTTTGGGGGAAGGATGGGCTACACCTTC. Translated, it gives CASSFGGRMGYTF.

This clonotype was detected only once. The genes are TRBV9 and TRBJ1-4; TRBD1 aligns across 7 bases. Germline values: CDR1 SGDLS, CDR2 YYNGEE. The ends lost 3 bases at V and 3 bases at J; junction bases unmatched: 5. The length of the CDR3 is 15 residues. CDR3 in amino acids: CASSATTGSNEKLFF. CDR3 bases: TGTGCCAGCAGCGCGACGACAGGGTCTAATGAAAAACTGTTTTTT.

The sample holds a few counts of this clonotype. V gene TRBV28 combines with J gene TRBJ2-7, with 11 bases that match TRBD2. V lost 8 bases to trimming and J lost 0 bases; unmatched junction nucleotides: 3. Germline-derived CDR1 and CDR2 are MDHEN and SYDVKM. The CDR3 length is 14 residues. The CDR3 bases are TGTGCCAGCTTAGCGGGAGGGCCCTCCTACGAGCAGTACTTC. Translation gives CASLAGGPSYEQYF. The full variable domain, with the rest looked up from reference TRBV28 and TRBJ2-7, is DVKVTQSSRYLVKRTGEKVFLECVQDMDHENMFWYRQDPGLGLRLIYFSYDVKMKEKGDIPEGYSVSREKKERFSLILESASTNQTSMYLCASLAGGPSYEQYFGPGTRLTVT.